The rows below give T cell receptor beta chains drawn from one sample of a study of control samples from healthy donors and cancer patients. Generated by immunoSEQ multiplex PCR, the TCRdb table keeps only in-frame clones and is missing some. The sample includes approximately 230,000 clones, more than 65% of them seen just once. Specimen: PBMCs. Every receptor here comes from a woman in her sixties with lung cancer. Each CDR3 is given with its conserved first and last residue. A D gene is named only where the DNA matches it firmly. Clone size is given for some rows only: seen once, a few or many times, or a class if the clone is expanded.

TRBV28	TRBJ2-1	TRBD1	-	19	CASSSSSYRGQISYNEQFF	TGTGCCAGCAGTTCATCCTCTTACAGGGGGCAAATATCCTACAATGAGCAGTTCTTC
TRBV18	TRBJ2-5	TRBD2	-	18	CASSPPGRIIGRQETQYF	TGTGCCAGCTCACCACCGGGACGTATCATCGGGAGGCAAGAGACCCAGTACTTC
TRBV5-1	TRBJ2-1	-	-	14	CASSTDRSYNEQFF	TGCGCCAGCAGTACTGACCGCTCCTACAATGAGCAGTTCTTC
TRBV27	TRBJ1-1	-	once	12	CASSSVSGGAFF	TGTGCCAGCAGTTCCGTCTCGGGGGGCGCTTTCTTT
TRBV27	TRBJ1-2	-	-	16	CASSLFRGSPNYGYTF	TGTGCCAGCAGTTTATTTCGGGGGTCGCCTAACTATGGCTACACCTTC
TRBV2	TRBJ2-1	TRBD1	-	13	CASRDRGRREQFF	TGTGCCAGCAGGGACAGGGGGCGCAGGGAGCAGTTCTTC
TRBV9	TRBJ2-7	-	-	15	CASSVVGEGVYEQYF	TGTGCCAGCAGCGTAGTTGGAGAGGGGGTGTACGAGCAGTACTTC
TRBV7-7	TRBJ2-1	-	-	15	CASSLSQGADNEQFF	TGTGCTAGCAGCTTATCACAAGGGGCAGACAATGAGCAGTTCTTC
TRBV28	TRBJ2-7	-	-	12	CASSLSYYEQYF	TGTGCCAGCAGTCTTTCATACTACGAGCAGTACTTC
TRBV5-5	TRBJ1-2	-	-	13	CASSLQGIGGYTF	TGTGCCAGCAGCCTACAGGGCATCGGCGGCTACACCTTC
TRBV5-4	TRBJ1-2	TRBD1	few	16	CASSSGTGAKNYGYTF	TGTGCCAGCAGCTCTGGGACAGGGGCCAAAAACTATGGCTACACCTTC
TRBV7-3	TRBJ2-2	TRBD2	-	16	CASSPTSGRYTGELFF	TGTGCCAGCAGCCCTACTAGCGGGAGGTACACCGGGGAGCTGTTTTTT
TRBV7-9	TRBJ1-2	TRBD1	-	15	CASSLSGTGAYGYTF	TGTGCCAGCAGCCTATCCGGGACAGGGGCCTATGGCTACACCTTC
TRBV5-1	TRBJ2-5	-	-	15	CASLETGTFGETQYF	TGCGCCAGCCTTGAGACGGGAACCTTCGGGGAGACCCAGTACTTC
TRBV19	TRBJ1-5	-	-	15	CASSTTQGGHQPQHF	TGTGCCAGTAGTACGACCCAGGGAGGGCATCAGCCCCAGCATTTT
TRBV10-3	TRBJ2-2	TRBD2	-	15	CAISELAGDTGELFF	TGTGCCATCAGTGAACTAGCGGGGGATACCGGGGAGCTGTTTTTT
TRBV11-2	TRBJ2-1	-	-	17	CASSLELGGGEYNEQFF	TGTGCCAGCAGCTTAGAATTAGGAGGTGGGGAGTACAATGAGCAGTTCTTC
TRBV5-1	TRBJ1-3	-	few	14	CASRQGVVGNTIYF	TGCGCCAGCAGACAAGGGGTGGTTGGAAACACCATATATTTT
TRBV19	TRBJ1-4	-	once	11	CASSLLERLFF	TGTGCCAGTAGTCTCCTGGAAAGGCTGTTTTTT
TRBV3-1/TRBV3-2	TRBJ1-2	TRBD1	-	17	CASSPLFRGYSNYGYTF	TGTGCCAGCAGCCCCCTCTTCAGGGGGTATTCTAACTATGGCTACACCTTC
TRBV6-1	TRBJ2-7	-	-	16	CASSVRFGSSSYEQYF	TGTGCCAGCAGTGTTAGGTTTGGGTCAAGCTCCTACGAGCAGTACTTC
TRBV5-1	TRBJ2-3	-	-	12	CASSFAADTQYF	TGCGCCAGCAGCTTCGCGGCAGATACGCAGTATTTT
TRBV5-4	TRBJ2-3	TRBD2	-	14	CASSLTSGTDTQYF	TGTGCCAGCAGCCTGACTAGCGGCACAGATACGCAGTATTTT
TRBV20-1	TRBJ2-3	-	-	10	CSGLLDTQYF	TGCAGTGGGCTATTGGATACGCAGTATTTT
TRBV15	TRBJ1-4	-	-	13	CATSTQIWGELFF	TGTGCCACCAGCACTCAAATTTGGGGCGAACTGTTTTTT
TRBV30	TRBJ2-1	TRBD2	once	16	CAWSGGGSGGYNEQFF	TGTGCCTGGAGCGGCGGGGGAAGCGGGGGCTACAATGAGCAGTTCTTC
TRBV21-1	TRBJ2-5	-	-	17	CASSKVIRGGRKETQYF	TGTGCCAGCAGCAAAGTTATCAGGGGAGGTCGCAAAGAGACCCAGTACTTC
TRBV5-5	TRBJ2-5	-	-	15	CASSLQDTRKETQYF	TGTGCCAGCAGCTTGCAGGACACTAGAAAAGAGACCCAGTACTTC
TRBV7-7	TRBJ2-5	TRBD1	-	14	CASSRGQAQETQYF	TGTGCCAGCAGCCGGGGACAGGCCCAAGAGACCCAGTACTTC
TRBV6-6	TRBJ1-5	-	once	15	CASSFTGTQGSPQHF	TGTGCCAGCAGTTTTACCGGGACACAAGGTTCGCCCCAGCATTTT
TRBV5-1	TRBJ2-1	-	-	16	CASSSTGSRVYNEQFF	TGCGCCAGCAGCTCGACAGGATCAAGGGTCTACAATGAGCAGTTCTTC
TRBV11-2	TRBJ2-1	-	-	16	CASSLVGSGTYNEQFF	TGTGCCAGCAGCTTAGTCGGTAGCGGCACCTACAATGAGCAGTTCTTC
TRBV9	TRBJ2-3	TRBD2	-	16	CASSPRSGTITDTQYF	TGTGCCAGCAGCCCACGAAGCGGGACCATCACAGATACGCAGTATTTT
TRBV7-3	TRBJ2-2	TRBD2	-	20	CASSLIPSGRAERGTGELFF	TGTGCCAGCAGCTTAATCCCCAGCGGGAGGGCCGAAAGAGGTACCGGGGAGCTGTTTTTT
TRBV3-1/TRBV3-2	TRBJ1-6	TRBD1	-	14	CASSAGQANSPLHF	TGTGCCAGCAGCGCAGGACAGGCTAATTCACCCCTCCACTTT
TRBV19	TRBJ2-6	-	-	17	CASTPPLGSSGANVLTF	TGTGCCAGTACTCCACCGCTTGGTAGCTCTGGGGCCAACGTCCTGACTTTC